A selection of T cell receptor beta chains follows, all from one sample in a study of Graves' ophthalmopathy and Graves' hyperthyroidism. Each CDR3 protein is one row after TCRdb ran MiXCR on the multiplex PCR reads. This sample yields 360,000 or so distinct CDR3 sequences, of which approximately 20% are seen a single time; roughly 1.6% belongs to the top ten. Sample: peripheral blood. Receptors were obtained from a young woman with Graves' ophthalmopathy. CDR3s include the opening cysteine and the closing phenylalanine or tryptophan. Expanded clones are given a class, and other clones once, few, many or no size at all.

TRBJ1-2,-,TRBV6-1,CASRGDSGYGYTF
TRBJ2-5,few,TRBV30,CAWSGLQGSLQETQYF
TRBJ1-1,many,TRBV28,CASSSTRPRTGETEAFF
TRBJ1-3,many,TRBV7-2,CASSSLLGNTIYF
TRBJ2-7,-,TRBV12-3/TRBV12-4,CASSRDGNPSYEQYF
TRBJ1-5,many,TRBV12-3/TRBV12-4,CASAQGGYSNQPQHF
TRBJ2-7,many,TRBV7-8,CASSSTSGRAGEQYF
TRBJ1-2,-,TRBV29-1,CSGMGQDGNYGYTF
TRBJ1-5,many,TRBV30,CAWSPGGNQPQHF
TRBJ1-5,many,TRBV2,CASVRSGGNQPQHF
TRBJ1-5,many,TRBV30,CAWTGTGDQPQHF
TRBJ2-2,many,TRBV12-3/TRBV12-4,CASGPGQDGPGELFF
TRBJ2-5,-,TRBV15,CATGRGGQETQYF
TRBJ1-3,-,TRBV6-1,CASSPDRGRGGNTIYF
TRBJ2-2,many,TRBV5-1,CASSDVKGTGLVTGELFF
TRBJ2-7,-,TRBV12-3/TRBV12-4,CASSFRQGAPEQYF
TRBJ1-1,many,TRBV29-1,CSVAPTGRIGAEAFF
TRBJ1-1,many,TRBV5-1,CASSSGGPNTEAFF
TRBJ2-2,many,TRBV10-1,CASSFTNTGELFF
TRBJ2-7,-,TRBV6-5,CASSYSNLGSSYEQYF
TRBJ2-7,-,TRBV6-2/TRBV6-3,CASSPPLAGKYEQYF
TRBJ2-2,many,TRBV6-2/TRBV6-3,CASSVKGRELFF
TRBJ2-5,many,TRBV20-1,CSARTAGGETQYF
TRBJ1-2,many,TRBV12-3/TRBV12-4,CASSLSRVNYGYTF
TRBJ2-3,many,TRBV30,CGTDTQYF